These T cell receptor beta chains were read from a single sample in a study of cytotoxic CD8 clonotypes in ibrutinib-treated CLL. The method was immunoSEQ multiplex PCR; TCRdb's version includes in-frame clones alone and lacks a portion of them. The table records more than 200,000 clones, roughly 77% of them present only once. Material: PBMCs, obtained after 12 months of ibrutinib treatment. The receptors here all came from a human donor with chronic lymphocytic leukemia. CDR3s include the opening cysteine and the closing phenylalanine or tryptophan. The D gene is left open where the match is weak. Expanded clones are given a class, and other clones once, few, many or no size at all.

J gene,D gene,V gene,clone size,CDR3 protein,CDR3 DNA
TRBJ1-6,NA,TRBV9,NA,CASSVTQTYNSPLHF,TGTGCCAGCAGCGTAACACAGACGTATAATTCACCCCTCCACTTT
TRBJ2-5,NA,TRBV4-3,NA,CASSQTTLRETQYF,TGCGCCAGCAGCCAGACCACCCTCAGGGAGACCCAGTACTTC
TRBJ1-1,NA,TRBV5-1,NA,CASSREATNTEAFF,TGCGCCAGCAGCAGGGAGGCGACGAACACTGAAGCTTTCTTT
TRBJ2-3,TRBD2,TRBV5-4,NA,CASSLTRISGRGGPDTQYF,TGTGCCAGCAGCTTGACGAGGATTTCCGGACGGGGGGGCCCAGATACGCAGTATTTT
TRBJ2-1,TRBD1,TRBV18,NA,CASSPEHPGQGGDEQFF,TGTGCCAGCTCACCGGAGCACCCGGGACAGGGCGGGGATGAGCAGTTCTTC
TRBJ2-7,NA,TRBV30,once,CAWRLSGPLDEQYF,TGTGCCTGGCGCCTTTCGGGCCCCCTGGACGAGCAGTACTTC
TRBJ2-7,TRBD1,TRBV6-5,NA,CASRRQGIGYEQYF,TGTGCCAGCAGGCGACAGGGAATAGGCTACGAGCAGTACTTC
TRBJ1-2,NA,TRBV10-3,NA,CAIRKEQGNYGYTF,TGTGCCATCAGGAAGGAACAGGGAAATTATGGCTACACCTTC
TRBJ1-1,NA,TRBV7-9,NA,CASSPLSQGTEAFF,TGTGCCAGCAGCCCGTTATCCCAGGGGACTGAAGCTTTCTTT
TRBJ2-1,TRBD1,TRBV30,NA,CAWSRGQGFSYNEQFF,TGTGCCTGGAGTAGGGGGCAAGGCTTCTCCTACAATGAGCAGTTCTTC
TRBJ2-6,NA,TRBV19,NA,CASSRRSGSGANVLTF,TGTGCCAGTAGTAGACGGTCCGGCTCTGGGGCCAACGTCCTGACTTTC
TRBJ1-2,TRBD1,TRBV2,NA,CASRQGASYGYTF,TGTGCCAGCCGACAGGGGGCGTCTTATGGCTACACCTTC
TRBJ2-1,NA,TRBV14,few,CASSQFGSYEQFF,TGTGCCAGCAGCCAGTTCGGTAGCTATGAGCAGTTCTTC
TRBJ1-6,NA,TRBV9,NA,CASSLTRENSPLHF,TGTGCCAGCAGCCTTACCCGGGAGAATTCACCCCTCCACTTT
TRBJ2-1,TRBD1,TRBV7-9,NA,CASSPPRQGTYNEQFF,TGTGCCAGCAGCCCTCCCCGACAGGGGACCTACAATGAGCAGTTCTTC
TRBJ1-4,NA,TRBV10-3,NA,CAISVFGQSRNEKLFF,TGTGCCATCAGTGTCTTCGGACAATCCAGGAATGAAAAACTGTTTTTT
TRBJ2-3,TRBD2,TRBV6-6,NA,CASRTTSGGTDTQYF,TGTGCCAGCAGGACGACTAGCGGGGGAACAGATACGCAGTATTTT
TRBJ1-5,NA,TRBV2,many,CASNERQSNQPQHF,TGTGCCAGCAATGAGCGGCAGAGCAATCAGCCCCAGCATTTT
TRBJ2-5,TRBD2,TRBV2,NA,CASSEWLAGGETQYF,TGTGCCAGCAGTGAATGGCTAGCGGGAGGGGAGACCCAGTACTTC
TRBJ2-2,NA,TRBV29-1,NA,CSVAVTANTGELFF,TGCAGCGTTGCGGTGACAGCGAACACCGGGGAGCTGTTTTTT
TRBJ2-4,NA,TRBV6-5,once,CASSYSAGQNIQYF,TGTGCCAGCAGTTACTCGGCCGGACAGAACATTCAGTACTTC
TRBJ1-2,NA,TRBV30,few,CAWSVLRDEGYTF,TGTGCCTGGAGTGTCCTTCGGGACGAGGGCTACACCTTC
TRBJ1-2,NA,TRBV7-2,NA,CASSLELAQATSSTF,TGTGCCAGCAGCTTAGAGTTAGCGCAGGCTACGTCCAGCACCTTC
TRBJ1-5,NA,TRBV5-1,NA,CASSVQENQPQHF,TGCGCCAGCAGCGTACAGGAGAATCAGCCCCAGCATTTT
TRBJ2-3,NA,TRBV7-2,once,CASSSGTFTDTQYF,TGTGCCAGCAGCTCTGGGACTTTCACAGATACGCAGTATTTT
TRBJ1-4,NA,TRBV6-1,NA,CASSEAVAAAKLFF,TGTGCCAGCAGTGAAGCGGTGGCAGCAGCTAAACTGTTTTTT
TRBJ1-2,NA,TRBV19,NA,CASRSGSKGYTF,TGTGCCAGTCGGTCAGGGTCGAAAGGCTACACCTTC
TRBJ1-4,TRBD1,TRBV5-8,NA,CASSLDGRGGREKLFF,TGTGCCAGCAGCTTGGACGGGAGAGGGGGCCGTGAAAAACTGTTTTTT
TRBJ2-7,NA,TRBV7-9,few,CASSSDKERVYEQYF,TGTGCCAGCAGCTCAGATAAAGAGCGTGTCTACGAGCAGTACTTC
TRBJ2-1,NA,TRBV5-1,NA,CASSLNTRSYNEQFF,TGCGCCAGCAGCCTCAACACCCGCTCCTACAATGAGCAGTTCTTC
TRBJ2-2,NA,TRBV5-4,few,CASSPPAGELFF,TGTGCCAGCAGCCCCCCAGCCGGGGAGCTGTTTTTT
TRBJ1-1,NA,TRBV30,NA,CAWGTGGDTEAFF,TGTGCCTGGGGAACGGGTGGGGACACTGAAGCTTTCTTT
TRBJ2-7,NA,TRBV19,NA,CASSISGNEQYF,TGTGCCAGTAGTATATCAGGGAACGAGCAGTACTTC
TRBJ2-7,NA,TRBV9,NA,CASSVDGGSYEQYF,TGTGCCAGCAGCGTAGATGGGGGATCCTACGAGCAGTACTTC
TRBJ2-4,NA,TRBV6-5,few,CASSYARVSKNIQYF,TGTGCCAGCAGTTATGCCAGAGTATCCAAAAACATTCAGTACTTC
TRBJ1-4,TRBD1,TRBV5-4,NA,CASSLPGQGANEKLFF,TGTGCCAGCAGCTTGCCCGGACAGGGGGCTAATGAAAAACTGTTTTTT
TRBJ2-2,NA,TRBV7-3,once,CASSLLHTGELFF,TGTGCCAGCAGCCTTCTTCACACCGGGGAGCTGTTTTTT
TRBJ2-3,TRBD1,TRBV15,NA,CATSRVTGARTDTQYF,TGTGCCACCAGCAGAGTGACAGGGGCCCGCACAGATACGCAGTATTTT
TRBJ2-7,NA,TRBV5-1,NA,CASSRTGNAYEQYF,TGCGCCAGCTCAAGGACCGGAAACGCCTACGAGCAGTACTTC
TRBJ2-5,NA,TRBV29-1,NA,CSVEPTGYQETQYF,TGCAGCGTTGAACCGACAGGTTACCAAGAGACCCAGTACTTC
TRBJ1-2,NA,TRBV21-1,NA,CASSKNCQGRPIRGYTF,TGTGCCAGCAGCAAAAATTGCCAGGGACGGCCGATCCGTGGCTACACCTTC
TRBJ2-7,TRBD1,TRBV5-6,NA,CASSLVGTGMTYEQYF,TGTGCCAGCAGCTTGGTGGGGACAGGAATGACCTACGAGCAGTACTTC
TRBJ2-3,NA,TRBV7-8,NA,CASSFRRGSTDTQYF,TGTGCCAGCAGCTTCCGGCGGGGAAGCACAGATACGCAGTATTTT
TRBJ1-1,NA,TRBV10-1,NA,CAEREYTEAFF,TGCGCAGAGAGGGAGTACACTGAAGCTTTCTTT
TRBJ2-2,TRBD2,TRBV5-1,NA,CASRALAGVDTGELFF,TGCGCCAGCAGGGCGCTAGCGGGAGTTGACACCGGGGAGCTGTTTTTT
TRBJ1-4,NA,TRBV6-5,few,CASEQDTLFF,TGTGCCAGCGAGCAGGACACCCTGTTTTTT
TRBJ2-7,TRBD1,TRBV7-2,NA,CASSSRQGHEQYF,TGTGCCAGCAGTTCCAGACAGGGCCACGAGCAGTACTTC
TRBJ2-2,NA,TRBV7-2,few,CASSSRYVGNTGELFF,TGTGCCAGCAGCTCCCGTTACGTGGGAAACACCGGGGAGCTGTTTTTT
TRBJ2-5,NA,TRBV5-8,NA,CASSRRTFQETQYF,TGTGCCAGCAGCCGAAGGACGTTCCAAGAGACCCAGTACTTC
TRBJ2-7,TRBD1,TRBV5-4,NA,CASSIKTGHYEQYF,TGTGCCAGCAGCATAAAGACAGGGCACTACGAGCAGTACTTC
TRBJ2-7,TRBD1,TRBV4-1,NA,CASSTQKGTGMDGEQYF,TGCGCCAGCAGCACACAAAAGGGGACAGGGATGGACGGCGAGCAGTACTTC
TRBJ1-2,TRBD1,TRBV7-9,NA,CASSPGGREANYGYTF,TGTGCCAGCAGCCCAGGGGGCAGGGAAGCTAACTATGGCTACACCTTC
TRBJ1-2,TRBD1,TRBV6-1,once,CASREGTGAENYGYTF,TGTGCCAGCAGAGAAGGGACAGGGGCGGAAAACTATGGCTACACCTTC
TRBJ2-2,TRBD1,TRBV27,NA,CASSLLPGQGTGELFF,TGTGCCAGCAGTTTACTCCCCGGACAGGGCACCGGGGAGCTGTTTTTT